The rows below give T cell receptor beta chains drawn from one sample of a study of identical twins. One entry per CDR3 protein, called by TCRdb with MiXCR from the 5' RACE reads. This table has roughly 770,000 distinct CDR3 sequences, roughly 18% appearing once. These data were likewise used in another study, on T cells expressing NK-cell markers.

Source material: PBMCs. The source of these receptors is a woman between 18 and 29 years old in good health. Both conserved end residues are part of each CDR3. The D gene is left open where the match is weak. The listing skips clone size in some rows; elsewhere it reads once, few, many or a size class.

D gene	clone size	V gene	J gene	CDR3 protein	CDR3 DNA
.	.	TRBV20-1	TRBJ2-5	CSAISGSETQYF	TGCAGTGCTATATCCGGGAGTGAGACCCAGTACTTC
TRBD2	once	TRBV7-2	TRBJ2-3	CASSLVASGTGGTQYF	TGTGCCAGCAGCTTAGTGGCTAGCGGGACGGGGGGTACGCAGTATTTT
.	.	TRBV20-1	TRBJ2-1	CSVRLPNNNEQFF	TGCAGTGTGCGGCTCCCTAACAACAATGAGCAGTTCTTC
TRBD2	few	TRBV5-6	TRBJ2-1	CASSLTSGGFYNEQFF	TGTGCCAGCAGCCTGACGAGCGGGGGATTTTACAATGAGCAGTTCTTC
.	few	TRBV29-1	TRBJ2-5	CSTQKHRQETQYF	TGCAGCACACAAAAGCACCGTCAAGAGACCCAGTACTTC
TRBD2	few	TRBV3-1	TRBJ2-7	CASSQEGLADDFYEQYF	TGTGCCAGCAGCCAAGAGGGACTAGCGGACGACTTCTACGAGCAGTACTTC
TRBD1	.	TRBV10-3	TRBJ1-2	CATGQGDYGYTF	TGTGCCACAGGACAGGGCGACTATGGCTACACCTTC
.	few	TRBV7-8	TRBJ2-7	CASSLASQGYEQYF	TGTGCCAGCAGCTTAGCCAGCCAGGGATACGAGCAGTACTTC
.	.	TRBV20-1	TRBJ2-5	CSAREIRDQETQYF	TGCAGTGCTAGAGAAATTCGGGACCAAGAGACCCAGTACTTC
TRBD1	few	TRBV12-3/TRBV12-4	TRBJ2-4	CASRLTGTGGNIQYF	TGTGCCAGCAGGCTCACAGGGACAGGAGGAAACATTCAGTACTTC
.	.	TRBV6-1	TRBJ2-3	CATGWGDSTDTQYF	TGTGCCACAGGCTGGGGGGACAGCACAGATACGCAGTATTTT
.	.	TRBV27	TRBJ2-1	CASSYVLQENNEQFF	TGTGCCAGCAGTTACGTATTGCAGGAGAACAATGAGCAGTTCTTC
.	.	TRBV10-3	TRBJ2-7	CAISEMAGTRDEQYF	TGTGCCATCAGTGAAATGGCCGGGACAAGAGACGAGCAGTACTTC
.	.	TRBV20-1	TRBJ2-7	CSARETGDRRYEQYF	TGCAGTGCTAGAGAGACCGGCGACAGGCGCTACGAGCAGTACTTC
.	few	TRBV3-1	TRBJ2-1	CASSLGDSEIGEQFF	TGTGCCAGCAGCCTTGGGGACTCTGAAATCGGGGAGCAGTTCTTC
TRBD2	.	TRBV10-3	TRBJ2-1	CAIRTSGGPYNEQFF	TGTGCCATCAGGACTAGCGGGGGGCCATACAATGAGCAGTTCTTC
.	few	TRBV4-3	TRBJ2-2	CASSQEGTATGELFF	TGCGCCAGCAGCCAAGAGGGGACGGCCACCGGGGAGCTGTTTTTT
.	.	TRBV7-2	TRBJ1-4	CASSSLAGFGEKLFF	TGTGCCAGCAGCTCCCTTGCGGGTTTTGGGGAAAAACTGTTTTTT
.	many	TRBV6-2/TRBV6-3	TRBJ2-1	CASRTSGHEQFF	TGTGCCAGCAGGACCTCTGGGCATGAGCAGTTCTTC
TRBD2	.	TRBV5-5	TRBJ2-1	CASRTRLAGGLEQFF	TGTGCCAGCAGAACCCGACTAGCGGGGGGATTAGAGCAGTTCTTC
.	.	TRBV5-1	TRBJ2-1	CASSLVAYSEGEQFF	TGCGCCAGCAGCTTGGTCGCCTACTCGGAAGGGGAGCAGTTCTTC
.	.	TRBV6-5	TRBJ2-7	CASSYSPLTEQYF	TGTGCCAGCAGTTACTCTCCCCTTACCGAGCAGTACTTC
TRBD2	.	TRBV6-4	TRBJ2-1	CASSEGLAEVNEQFF	TGTGCCAGCAGTGAGGGACTAGCGGAGGTCAATGAGCAGTTCTTC
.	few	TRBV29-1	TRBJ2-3	CSVRFTDTQYF	TGCAGCGTCCGTTTCACAGATACGCAGTATTTT
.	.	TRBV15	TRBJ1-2	CATSEPTMGGYTF	TGTGCCACCAGCGAACCGACGATGGGGGGCTACACCTTC
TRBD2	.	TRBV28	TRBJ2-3	CASSFLAGTGTDTQYF	TGTGCCAGCAGTTTTCTAGCGGGGACCGGCACAGATACGCAGTATTTT
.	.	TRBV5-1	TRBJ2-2	CASTAGWGMNTGELFF	TGCGCCAGCACGGCGGGTTGGGGAATGAACACCGGGGAGCTGTTTTTT
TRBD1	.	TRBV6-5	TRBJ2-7	CASSYSYITGAAYEQYF	TGTGCCAGCAGTTACTCATATATTACAGGGGCGGCCTACGAGCAGTACTTC
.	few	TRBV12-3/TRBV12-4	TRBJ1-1	CASSRPRQAFF	TGTGCCAGCAGTCGTCCCCGACAAGCTTTCTTT
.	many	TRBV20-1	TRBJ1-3	CSARDAAAGNTIYF	TGCAGTGCTAGAGATGCGGCCGCTGGAAACACCATATATTTT
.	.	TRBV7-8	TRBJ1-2	CASSLESRLSYGYTF	TGTGCCAGCAGCTTAGAGTCCCGGCTATCCTATGGCTACACCTTC
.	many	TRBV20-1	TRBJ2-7	CSARDLSEGWYF	TGCAGTGCTAGAGATCTCTCGGAAGGGTGGTACTTC
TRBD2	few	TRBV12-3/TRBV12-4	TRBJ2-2	CASSLGGAGNTGELFF	TGTGCCAGCAGTTTGGGAGGGGCGGGGAACACCGGGGAGCTGTTTTTT
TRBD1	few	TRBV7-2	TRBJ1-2	CASSSQGASIHGYTF	TGTGCCAGCAGCTCCCAGGGGGCCTCCATACATGGCTACACCTTC
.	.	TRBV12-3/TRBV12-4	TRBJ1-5	CASSLVAGGSNQPQHF	TGTGCCAGCAGTTTAGTGGCAGGCGGTAGCAATCAGCCCCAGCATTTT
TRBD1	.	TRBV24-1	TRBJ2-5	CATSDPGQQETQYF	TGTGCCACCAGTGACCCGGGACAGCAAGAGACCCAGTACTTC
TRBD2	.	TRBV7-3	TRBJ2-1	CASSLQRGLNNEQFF	TGTGCCAGCAGCCTACAGCGGGGGCTAAACAATGAGCAGTTCTTC
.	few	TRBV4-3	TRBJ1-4	CASSQEFVQGREKLFF	TGCGCCAGCAGCCAAGAATTCGTCCAGGGAAGGGAAAAACTGTTTTTT
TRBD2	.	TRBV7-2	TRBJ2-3	CASSLAISTSGRTDTQYF	TGTGCCAGCAGCTTAGCTATCTCGACTAGCGGTAGGACAGATACGCAGTATTTT
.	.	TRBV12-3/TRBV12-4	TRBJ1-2	CASSSWVGGRGGYTF	TGTGCCAGCAGCTCCTGGGTGGGGGGCCGAGGTGGCTACACCTTC
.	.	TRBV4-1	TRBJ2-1	CASSQAPFESYNEQFF	TGCGCCAGCAGCCAAGCACCCTTCGAGTCCTACAATGAGCAGTTCTTC
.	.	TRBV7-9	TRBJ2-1	CASSSTRLETYNEQFF	TGTGCCAGCAGCTCTACCCGACTAGAGACTTACAATGAGCAGTTCTTC
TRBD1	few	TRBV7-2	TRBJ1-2	CASSLEPYRGDGYTF	TGTGCCAGCAGCCTAGAGCCCTACAGGGGGGATGGCTACACCTTC
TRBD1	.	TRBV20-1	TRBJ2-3	CSAPQGQGGTDTQYF	TGCAGTGCCCCCCAAGGACAGGGCGGCACAGATACGCAGTATTTT
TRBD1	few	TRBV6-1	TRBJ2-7	CASTRQGRSYEQYF	TGTGCCAGCACTAGACAGGGGAGGTCCTACGAGCAGTACTTC
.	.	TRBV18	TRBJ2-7	CASSPFAFESGYEQYF	TGTGCCAGCTCACCATTCGCCTTCGAGAGCGGATACGAGCAGTACTTC
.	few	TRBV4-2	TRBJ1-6	CASSQGVGAGNNSPLHF	TGTGCCAGCAGCCAGGGAGTTGGGGCCGGGAATAATTCACCCCTCCACTTT
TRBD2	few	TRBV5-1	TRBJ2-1	CASSSAGVTEQFF	TGCGCCAGCAGCTCTGCGGGAGTCACTGAGCAGTTCTTC
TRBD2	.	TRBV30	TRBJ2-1	CAWSAWGLSIGNEQFF	TGTGCCTGGAGTGCCTGGGGACTATCGATAGGGAATGAGCAGTTCTTC
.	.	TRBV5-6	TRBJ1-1	CASSPGIGNTEAFF	TGTGCCAGCAGCCCGGGGATCGGGAACACTGAAGCTTTCTTT